These 14 T cell receptor beta chains were sequenced from one sample in a study of blood T cell repertoires in COVID-19 (dated by TCRdb to the early 2020s). Library construction relied on the immunoSEQ multiplex PCR assay. TCRdb mirrors the immuneACCESS table, restricted to in-frame sequences. Some clones are absent from its copies; in checked studies, under half trace to an unresolved V gene, and the reason for the others is unknown. The sample table lists about 160,000 clones, roughly 90% of them with a count of one. The top ten hold 18% of the sample. Sequenced input: peripheral blood. These receptors were obtained from a man in his 60s with active or convalescent COVID-19.

The rearrangement uses TRBV3-1 (or the pseudogene TRBV3-2) and TRBJ1-4; D is undetermined. The germline CDR1 and CDR2 sequences are LGHDT and YNNKEL (reference sequence). CDR3 length: 17 amino acids. Deletions cut 1 base from V and 4 bases from J, with 16 bases between. CDR3 DNA: TGTGCCAGCAGCCAAGTATTCGGACTCGCGGGTAATGAAAAACTGTTTTTT. Encoded protein: CASSQVFGLAGNEKLFF.

Here the CDR3 reads CASSPPGQGADTQYF. CDR3 bases: TGTGCCAGCTCACCCCCGGGACAGGGGGCAGATACGCAGTATTTT. The V call is TRBV18, the J call TRBJ2-3; 11 bases line up with TRBD1. This CDR3 has 15 amino acids. The trim removed 3 bases at V and 4 bases at J, leaving 3 bases unmatched. Per the germline V gene, CDR1 is KGHSH and CDR2 is LQKENI.

This clone was seen just once. The rearrangement links TRBV12-5 to TRBJ2-6; TRBD1 matches at 7 bases. V was clipped by 4 bases and J by 0 bases; unmatched bases: 3. Germline CDR1 reads LGHNT; CDR2 reads FRNRAP. This CDR3 has 16 amino acids. The CDR3 reads CASGWGTDSGANVLTF. The CDR3 region has the DNA TGTGCTAGTGGTTGGGGGACAGACTCTGGGGCCAACGTCCTGACTTTC.

This clone was detected only once. V usage is TRBV6-5 and J usage is TRBJ1-2; 9 nucleotides align to TRBD1. The CDR3 has 14 residues. J lost 0 bases, V lost 6 bases, and 2 bases had no gene match. Germline V lookup: CDR1 MNHEY, CDR2 SVGAGI. The CDR3 nucleotides are TGTGCCAGCAGCCGGACAGGGGCTAACTATGGCTACACCTTC. It encodes CASSRTGANYGYTF.

The V and J genes are TRBV18 and TRBJ1-4; 8 nucleotides line up with TRBD1. V was clipped by 3 bases and J by 4 bases; unmatched bases: 7. Germline lookup yields CDR1 KGHSH and CDR2 LQKENI. This CDR3 spans 16 amino acids. CDR3 amino acids: CASSPPGQANNEKLFF. The DNA for the CDR3 is TGTGCCAGCTCACCTCCGGGACAGGCCAATAATGAAAAACTGTTTTTT.

The chain has TRBV4-1 and TRBJ1-5; the D gene is possibly TRBD1 (5 bases). Trimming shortened V by 4 bases and J by 5 bases, and 18 bases separated the two germline ends. CDR3 length: 16 residues. Germline lookup yields CDR1 MGHRA and CDR2 YSYEKL. CDR3 loop: CASSPPQGINYQPQHF. Here the CDR3 DNA reads TGCGCCAGCAGCCCTCCCCAGGGTATTAATTATCAGCCCCAGCATTTT.

As for this clone: The same CDR3 arises from other DNA sequences in this sample as well. J is TRBJ1-5 and V is TRBV6-5; the D gene is possibly TRBD1 (5 bases). In germline, CDR1 is MNHEY, CDR2 SVGAGI. The CDR3 spans 13 residues. V was clipped by 6 bases and J by 4 bases, with 10 bases between them. The CDR3 loop reads CASSRQGNQPQHF. The CDR3 nucleotides are TGTGCCAGCAGCCGTCAGGGAAATCAGCCCCAGCATTTT.

This clone was observed a handful of times. The chain couples TRBV3-1 (or the pseudogene TRBV3-2) to TRBJ1-2; 8 nucleotides match TRBD1. The J segment lost 3 bases and the V segment lost 0 bases, leaving 3 bases of the junction unmatched. The CDR3 loop spans 15 amino acids. Germline V lookup: CDR1 LGHDT, CDR2 YNNKEL (reference sequence). CDR3 amino acids: CASSQDHRGYYGYTF. In DNA form, the CDR3 reads TGTGCCAGCAGCCAAGATCACAGGGGGTACTATGGCTACACCTTC.

The J gene is TRBJ2-3, the V gene TRBV6-5; D is possibly TRBD2 (5 bases). This CDR3 has 12 amino acids. Deletions cut 8 bases from V and 2 bases from J, with 8 bases between. From germline, CDR1 is MNHEY and CDR2 SVGAGI. CDR3 in amino acids: CASCGSTDTQYF. In nucleotides, the CDR3 is TGTGCCAGCTGCGGGTCCACAGATACGCAGTATTTT.

The J gene is TRBJ2-7, the V gene TRBV10-3, with TRBD2 as a possible D gene (5 bases). Trimming stripped 2 bases from V and 2 bases from J, with 13 bases between. The CDR3 sequence is 15 residues long. Germline V gene sequence: CDR1 ENHRY, CDR2 SYGVKD. The CDR3 reads CAISERLAATYEQYF. The CDR3 nucleotides are TGTGCCATCAGTGAGCGGCTAGCAGCCACCTACGAGCAGTACTTC.

The V and J genes are TRBV6-1 and TRBJ2-1; no clear D. V lost 3 bases and J lost 3, with 21 bases in between. CDR1 and CDR2 (germline): MNHNS, SASEGT. CDR3 length: 18 residues. The DNA for the CDR3 is TGTGCCAGCAGTGACCAACCCCTCTTCGAGCGCTACTACAATGAGCAGTTCTTC. Amino acid sequence: CASSDQPLFERYYNEQFF.

This clone was detected a few times. This chain links TRBV27 with TRBJ1-2; 7 positions match TRBD1. The CDR3 is 13 residues long. J gave up 6 bases and V 6 bases, and 7 bases lay outside the gene matches. From germline, CDR1 is MNHEY and CDR2 SMNVEV (reference sequence). This CDR3 reads CASSLTGTHGYTF. For the CDR3, the DNA is TGTGCCAGCAGCCTGACAGGGACCCATGGCTACACCTTC.

V and J are TRBV5-6 and TRBJ2-3, with D possibly being TRBD1 (6 bases). The CDR3 consists of 13 residues. The germline V gene encodes CDR1 SGHDT and CDR2 YYEEEE. V was cut by 4 bases and J by 6 bases, with 12 bases left in between. CDR3 region: CASSKTGSDTQYF. CDR3 DNA: TGTGCCAGCAGCAAAACAGGGTCGGATACGCAGTATTTT.

The chain links TRBV5-1 to TRBJ1-1; maybe TRBD1 (5 bases). Germline values: CDR1 SGHRS, CDR2 YFSETQ. The CDR3 consists of 15 residues. V was cut by 4 bases and J by 1 base, with 14 bases left in between. CDR3 sequence (DNA): TGCGCCAGCAGCATCGGACAAGTTGGGAACACTGAAGCTTTCTTT. This sequence encodes CASSIGQVGNTEAFF.